These T cell receptor beta chains were read from a single sample in a study of blood T cell repertoires in COVID-19. Assay used: immunoSEQ multiplex PCR; TCRdb lists only in-frame clones, some missing. Of roughly 170,000 clones in the sample, around 80% were seen once. Sequences were obtained from PBMCs or T cells enriched from blood (not recorded which). The receptor source for this set is a woman between 45 and 65 years old who had recovered from COVID-19. CDR3s include the opening cysteine and the closing phenylalanine or tryptophan. D genes are given only for firm matches. Clone size is not always given. Where it is, it says once, few, many or a class for expanded clones.

size: .; J: TRBJ2-1; D: TRBD1; V: TRBV6-5; DNA: TGTGCCAGCAGTCCCAGGGACAGGGTGACAGGGGAGCAGTTCTTC; CDR3: CASSPRDRVTGEQFF
size: .; J: TRBJ2-5; D: .; V: TRBV20-1; DNA: TGCAGTGCTCAACGGGGGGAGACCCAGTACTTC; CDR3: CSAQRGETQYF
size: .; J: TRBJ2-7; D: .; V: TRBV5-6; DNA: TGTGCCAGCAGCCTCACCCCGCGGGACCCCTACGAGCAGTACTTC; CDR3: CASSLTPRDPYEQYF
size: once; J: TRBJ2-1; D: TRBD2; V: TRBV28; DNA: TGTGCCAGCAGCACTAGCGGTGCCTCCTACAATGAGCAGTTCTTC; CDR3: CASSTSGASYNEQFF
size: .; J: TRBJ2-7; D: .; V: TRBV6-5; DNA: TGTGCCAGCAGCCGACAATCCGACAGCCCAGGGGTGGACTTC; CDR3: CASSRQSDSPGVDF
size: .; J: TRBJ2-1; D: .; V: TRBV3-1/TRBV3-2; DNA: TGTGCCAGCAGCCCCGTACAGGGACGCTCCTACAATGAGCAGTTCTTC; CDR3: CASSPVQGRSYNEQFF
size: .; J: TRBJ2-1; D: TRBD1; V: TRBV3-1/TRBV3-2; DNA: TGTGCCAGCAGCCGAGGGGACAGTCCCCGGGGCTACAATGAGCAGTTCTTC; CDR3: CASSRGDSPRGYNEQFF
size: .; J: TRBJ2-6; D: .; V: TRBV19; DNA: TGTGCCAGTAGTACCCGACAGTTAAAGGGATCGGAAGGGGCCAACGTCCTGACTTTC; CDR3: CASSTRQLKGSEGANVLTF
size: .; J: TRBJ1-1; D: .; V: TRBV2; DNA: TGTGCCAGCAGTGAAGCGCGTTCTAACACTGAAGCTTTCTTT; CDR3: CASSEARSNTEAFF
size: .; J: TRBJ2-5; D: .; V: TRBV10-2; DNA: TGCGCCAGCAACCCGGGCGGTCTAGCCAAAGAGACCCAGTACTTC; CDR3: CASNPGGLAKETQYF
size: .; J: TRBJ2-1; D: TRBD1; V: TRBV19; DNA: TGTGCCAGTAGTAAGAAGGGGGCAGGGGGATTGAATGAGCAGTTCTTC; CDR3: CASSKKGAGGLNEQFF
size: .; J: TRBJ1-3; D: .; V: TRBV15; DNA: TGTGCCACCAGCTCAGGCCATACAGGGTCTCCTGGAAACACCATATATTTT; CDR3: CATSSGHTGSPGNTIYF
size: .; J: TRBJ2-3; D: .; V: TRBV5-5; DNA: TGTGCCAGCGGAGAGGCACAAGATACGCAGTATTTT; CDR3: CASGEAQDTQYF
size: .; J: TRBJ2-2; D: .; V: TRBV10-3; DNA: TGTGCCATCAGTGAATTTTCGGGGAACACCGGGGAGCTGTTTTTT; CDR3: CAISEFSGNTGELFF
size: .; J: TRBJ2-2; D: TRBD2; V: TRBV30; DNA: TGTGCCTGGAGAATGGCGGGAGGCACCGGGGAGCTGTTTTTT; CDR3: CAWRMAGGTGELFF
size: .; J: TRBJ2-1; D: .; V: TRBV7-6; DNA: TGTGCCAGCAGCTTAGTAGTTTCGGGTAAGCAGTTCTTC; CDR3: CASSLVVSGKQFF
size: .; J: TRBJ2-7; D: .; V: TRBV7-9; DNA: TGTGCCAGCAGCTTAAGAACAGGACCCTACGAGCAGTACTTC; CDR3: CASSLRTGPYEQYF
size: .; J: TRBJ2-7; D: TRBD2; V: TRBV3-1/TRBV3-2; DNA: TGTGCCAGCAGCCTCGGGACTAGGGTCTACGAGCAGTACTTC; CDR3: CASSLGTRVYEQYF
size: once; J: TRBJ2-1; D: TRBD2; V: TRBV6-5; DNA: TGTGCCAGCTTAGCGGGAGGCTCCTACAATGAGCAGTTCTTC; CDR3: CASLAGGSYNEQFF
size: .; J: TRBJ2-5; D: TRBD2; V: TRBV28; DNA: TGTGCCAGCAGTCCTGACCGGACTAGCGCCGAGACCCAGTACTTC; CDR3: CASSPDRTSAETQYF
size: .; J: TRBJ1-2; D: TRBD1; V: TRBV25-1; DNA: TGTGCCAGCAGTAGACAGGGTTTTAGCTATGGCTACACCTTC; CDR3: CASSRQGFSYGYTF
size: .; J: TRBJ2-5; D: TRBD2; V: TRBV19; DNA: TGTGCCAGTAGTATAGGACTAGCCAAGCTCCAAGAGACCCAGTACTTC; CDR3: CASSIGLAKLQETQYF
size: .; J: TRBJ2-7; D: .; V: TRBV5-1; DNA: TGCGCCAGCAGCCTAGACGGATTGAGCTCCTACGAGCAGTACTTC; CDR3: CASSLDGLSSYEQYF
size: once; J: TRBJ1-4; D: .; V: TRBV14; DNA: TGTGCCAGCAGCCGGAGGGCTAATGAAAAACTGTTTTTT; CDR3: CASSRRANEKLFF
size: .; J: TRBJ1-1; D: .; V: TRBV27; DNA: TGTGCCAGCGGGGAGGAGGAAGCTTTCTTT; CDR3: CASGEEEAFF
size: .; J: TRBJ1-5; D: TRBD1; V: TRBV28; DNA: TGTGCCAGCAGTTTTTCCAGGCCCTCAGGGGGCCAGCCCCAGCATTTT; CDR3: CASSFSRPSGGQPQHF
size: .; J: TRBJ2-5; D: .; V: TRBV29-1; DNA: TGCAGCGTTGGACGGGAGACCCGAGAGACCCAGTACTTC; CDR3: CSVGRETRETQYF
size: .; J: TRBJ2-2; D: TRBD1; V: TRBV10-2; DNA: TGCGCCAGCAGTGTTGTCGGACAGGCTAACGGGGAGCTGTTTTTT; CDR3: CASSVVGQANGELFF
size: few; J: TRBJ1-5; D: .; V: TRBV10-3; DNA: TGTGCCATCAGTACCGAGAGGGGGAATCAGCCCCAGCATTTT; CDR3: CAISTERGNQPQHF
size: .; J: TRBJ2-7; D: .; V: TRBV4-2; DNA: TGTGCCAGCAGCCAAGATTGGCGGGACAGCATCTACGAGCAGTACTTC; CDR3: CASSQDWRDSIYEQYF
size: .; J: TRBJ2-5; D: TRBD2; V: TRBV7-7; DNA: TGTGCCAGCAGCTTAGGGGCAAGCGGGATAGAGACCCAGTACTTC; CDR3: CASSLGASGIETQYF
size: .; J: TRBJ1-1; D: .; V: TRBV5-1; DNA: TGCGCCAGCAGCTTGGCGGGTAGCTCCCAAGTAGCTTTCTTT; CDR3: CASSLAGSSQVAFF
size: .; J: TRBJ2-6; D: .; V: TRBV27; DNA: TGTGCCAGCAGGTATCAAATTAGGCAGCGAACCCCCGACAGAAGCTCTGGGGCCAACGTCCTGACTTTC; CDR3: CASRYQIRQRTPDRSSGANVLTF
size: .; J: TRBJ2-3; D: .; V: TRBV3-1/TRBV3-2; DNA: TGTGCCAGCAGCCAAGCGACAGCCACAGATACGCAGTATTTT; CDR3: CASSQATATDTQYF
size: once; J: TRBJ1-5; D: .; V: TRBV6-2/TRBV6-3; DNA: TGTGCCAGCAGTACCGCCCCCTGGACAGCTAGCAATCAGCCCCAGCATTTT; CDR3: CASSTAPWTASNQPQHF
size: .; J: TRBJ2-1; D: TRBD2; V: TRBV5-1; DNA: TGCGCCAGCAGCTCCTTTAGCGGGAGGGCCCCTAATGAGCAGTTCTTC; CDR3: CASSSFSGRAPNEQFF
size: once; J: TRBJ2-1; D: TRBD2; V: TRBV11-3; DNA: TGTGCCAGCAGCACCGGGACTAGCTCCTACAATGAGCAGTTCTTC; CDR3: CASSTGTSSYNEQFF
size: .; J: TRBJ1-1; D: .; V: TRBV10-3; DNA: TGTGCCATCAGTGAGACCAACAGGGAGGGCACTGAAGCTTTCTTT; CDR3: CAISETNREGTEAFF
size: .; J: TRBJ1-6; D: TRBD1; V: TRBV6-5; DNA: TGTGCCAGCAGTAAACAGGGGCGCGATTCACCCCTCCACTTT; CDR3: CASSKQGRDSPLHF
size: .; J: TRBJ2-1; D: TRBD1; V: TRBV24-1; DNA: TGTGCCACCAGTTCAGCCGGACAGGGAAACAATGAGCAGTTCTTC; CDR3: CATSSAGQGNNEQFF
size: .; J: TRBJ2-5; D: TRBD2; V: TRBV5-1; DNA: TGCGCCAGCAGCCCGGGCCCGGGGGGCCAAGAGACCCAGTACTTC; CDR3: CASSPGPGGQETQYF
size: .; J: TRBJ1-2; D: TRBD1; V: TRBV5-1; DNA: TGCGCCAGCAGCCCCAATCTTAGGGACAGGGCCAATGGCTACACCTTC; CDR3: CASSPNLRDRANGYTF
size: .; J: TRBJ2-7; D: .; V: TRBV4-1; DNA: TGCGCCAGCAGCGGGGTAGGGGAAGGTAATTCCTACGAGCAGTACTTC; CDR3: CASSGVGEGNSYEQYF
size: .; J: TRBJ2-5; D: .; V: TRBV9; DNA: TGTGCCAGCAGCGTCGAACTAGGGGGTTTGGGAGAGACCCAGTACTTC; CDR3: CASSVELGGLGETQYF
size: .; J: TRBJ1-3; D: .; V: TRBV5-1; DNA: TGCGCCAGCAGAGAAGGTGTCTTTCGAGGAGGAAACACCATATATTTT; CDR3: CASREGVFRGGNTIYF
size: .; J: TRBJ1-6; D: .; V: TRBV7-3; DNA: TGTGCCAGCAGCTTAAGAAGGGGAGGCTCACCCCTCCACTTT; CDR3: CASSLRRGGSPLHF
size: .; J: TRBJ1-5; D: .; V: TRBV3-1/TRBV3-2; DNA: TGTGCCAGCAGCCAAGGTCTAAAGAATCAGCCCCAGCATTTT; CDR3: CASSQGLKNQPQHF
size: .; J: TRBJ2-7; D: TRBD1; V: TRBV19; DNA: TGTGCCACCCGGGACAGGGCGGGCTACGAGCAGTACTTC; CDR3: CATRDRAGYEQYF
size: .; J: TRBJ2-1; D: TRBD2; V: TRBV11-2; DNA: TGTGCCAGCAGCTTAACGCTAAGCCTAGCGGGAGGTAGGAATGAGCAGTTCTTC; CDR3: CASSLTLSLAGGRNEQFF
size: .; J: TRBJ2-1; D: .; V: TRBV28; DNA: TGTGCCAGCAGCCCATCCGTCGGTCGGAGTTCGTACAATGAGCAGTTCTTC; CDR3: CASSPSVGRSSYNEQFF
size: few; J: TRBJ2-7; D: .; V: TRBV6-1; DNA: TGTGCCAGCAGTGAAGGTAGAATTAGTATGTACGAGCAGTACTTC; CDR3: CASSEGRISMYEQYF